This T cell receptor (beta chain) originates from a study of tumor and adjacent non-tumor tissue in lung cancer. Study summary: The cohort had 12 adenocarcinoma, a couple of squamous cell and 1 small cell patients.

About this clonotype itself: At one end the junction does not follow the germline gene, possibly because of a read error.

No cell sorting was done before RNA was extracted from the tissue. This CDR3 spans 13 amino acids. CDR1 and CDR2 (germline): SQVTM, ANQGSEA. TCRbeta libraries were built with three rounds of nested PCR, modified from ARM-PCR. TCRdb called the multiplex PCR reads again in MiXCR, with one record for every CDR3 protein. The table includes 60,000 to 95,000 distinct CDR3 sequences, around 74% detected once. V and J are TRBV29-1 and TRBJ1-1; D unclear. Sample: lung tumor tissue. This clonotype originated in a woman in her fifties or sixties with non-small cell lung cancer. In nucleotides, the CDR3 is TGCACCGTTGGCCAGCCTATAAACACTGAAGCTTTCTTT. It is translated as CTVGQPINTEAFF.